Following are 25 T cell receptor beta chains from one sample sequenced in a study of T cells in Graves' hyperthyroidism and ophthalmopathy. Amplification targeted TCR beta CDR3 regions from RNA transcripts. Carried out on the TCR CDR3, a first-round RT-PCR used the HTBI primer set. Each CDR3 protein is one row after TCRdb ran MiXCR on the multiplex PCR reads. This table has some 570,000 distinct CDR3 sequences, 15% to 20% appearing once. Specimen: blood. The receptors stem from a woman between 18 and 29 years old with Graves' ophthalmopathy.

The chain joins TRBV7-3 to TRBJ2-5, with D possibly called TRBD1 or TRBD2 (6 bases each). The CDR3 spans 14 residues. Per germline, CDR1 SGHTA and CDR2 FQGTGA. V lost 2 bases and J 5 bases, leaving 12 bases between the germline ends. CDR3 in amino acids: CASSLGGGPETQYF. The CDR3 DNA reads TGTGCCAGCAGCTTAGGTGGGGGGCCCGAGACCCAGTACTTC.

This clonotype showed up many times. This chain links TRBV27 with TRBJ1-2, with a possible D match to TRBD1 (5 bases). The CDR3 consists of 16 residues. Germline V gives CDR1 MNHEY, CDR2 SMNVEV (reference sequence). Deletions cut 4 bases from V and 8 bases from J, with 23 bases between. CDR3 loop: CASSSRTPGPPGGYTF. CDR3 in DNA: TGTGCCAGCAGTTCGCGCACCCCGGGACCACCGGGGGGCTACACCTTC.

This clonotype was counted at least ten times. The junction differs from germline at one of its ends, possibly a read error. The chain combines TRBV6-1 with TRBJ2-1, with D uncertain. The CDR3 totals 15 residues. Germline CDR1 reads MNHNS; CDR2 reads SASEGT. This chain's CDR3 is CASSPTILSSNEQFF. In DNA, the CDR3 is TGTGCCAGCAGTCCTACTATCCTCTCCTCCAATGAGCAGTTCTTC.

This clonotype has a count of ten or more. This chain uses TRBV5-1 with TRBJ2-4, with D maybe TRBD2 (5 bases). This CDR3 has 17 amino acids. V shed 1 base and J shed 0 bases, with 14 bases lying between them. In germline, CDR1 is SGHRS, CDR2 YFSETQ. CDR3 loop: CASSLRGPLLAKNIQYF. The CDR3 nucleotides read TGCGCCAGCAGCTTGCGGGGTCCCTTACTAGCCAAAAACATTCAGTACTTC.

This clonotype was recorded many times. This chain joins TRBV28 and TRBJ2-4, with D possibly matching TRBD2 (6 bases). CDR3 size: 15 residues. Deletions cut 7 bases from V and 0 bases from J, with 13 bases between. CDR1 is MDHEN, CDR2 SYDVKM, per germline. CDR3 coding DNA: TGTGCCAGCACCGTGGGGGGATTAGCCAAAAACATTCAGTACTTC. It codes for CASTVGGLAKNIQYF. The full variable domain, its missing parts supplied by reference TRBV28 and TRBJ2-4, is DVKVTQSSRYLVKRTGEKVFLECVQDMDHENMFWYRQDPGLGLRLIYFSYDVKMKEKGDIPEGYSVSREKKERFSLILESASTNQTSMYLCASTVGGLAKNIQYFGAGTRLSVL.

This clonotype was seen repeatedly, ten times or more. The chain combines TRBV10-3 with TRBJ2-5; D unclear. Germline CDR1 reads ENHRY; CDR2 reads SYGVKD. CDR3 size: 13 residues. Trimming shortened V by 4 bases and J by 2 bases, and 8 bases separated the two germline ends. This CDR3 is CAISGTEQETQYF. The DNA of the CDR3 is TGTGCCATCAGTGGAACAGAACAAGAGACCCAGTACTTC.

CDR3 residues: CASSYSAGEGYGYTF. CDR3 nucleotide sequence: TGTGCCAGCAGTTACTCGGCAGGGGAAGGCTATGGCTACACCTTC. This chain joins TRBV6-2 or TRBV6-3 and TRBJ1-2; D possibly corresponds to TRBD1 (6 bases). Germline CDR1 and CDR2: MNHEY and SVGEGT. Trimming took 0 bases from V and 4 from J, leaving 12 bases between them. CDR3 size: 15 residues.

This chain's CDR3 is CASSQWASGVETQYF. For the CDR3, the DNA is TGTGCCAGCAGTCAGTGGGCTAGCGGGGTGGAGACCCAGTACTTC. V usage is TRBV6-2 or TRBV6-3 and J usage is TRBJ2-5; TRBD2 matches at 9 bases. In germline, CDR1 is MNHEY, CDR2 SVGEGT. The CDR3 is 15 residues long. V dropped 5 bases and J dropped 5; count of bases not matched to a gene: 9.

This clonotype was found a few times. The chain is built from TRBV3-1 and TRBJ2-7; maybe TRBD1 (6 bases). Looked up from germline, CDR1 is LGHDT and CDR2 is YNNKEL (reference sequence). V was pared by 1 base and J by 2 bases, with 12 bases between. CDR3 length: 15 residues. The CDR3 sequence: CASSQAGQRTYEQYF. The CDR3, as DNA: TGTGCCAGCAGCCAAGCCGGACAGAGAACCTACGAGCAGTACTTC.

This clonotype was observed at least ten times. A read error may account for a junction end that differs from germline. This chain joins TRBV7-7 and TRBJ2-5; 10 nucleotides align to TRBD1. The CDR3 is made up of 15 amino acids. The germline CDR1 and CDR2 sequences are SSHAT and FNYEAQ (reference sequence). CDR3 DNA sequence: TGTGCTAGCAGCCCCGGGACAGGGGAATGGGAGACCCAGTACTTC. It specifies CASSPGTGEWETQYF.

The sample holds many counts of this clonotype. In DNA form, the CDR3 reads TGTGCCAGCAGCTTAAGACTAGATGGCGACGAGCAGTTCTTC. It encodes CASSLRLDGDEQFF. The V gene is TRBV7-6, the J gene TRBJ2-1; the D gene is possibly TRBD2 (6 bases). Per germline, CDR1 SGHVS and CDR2 FNYEAQ. V was trimmed by 2 bases and J by 10 bases, leaving 15 bases between them. This CDR3 contains 14 residues.

This chain uses TRBV29-1 with TRBJ2-7; D is possibly TRBD1 (5 bases). Trimming stripped 2 bases from V and 0 bases from J, with 8 bases between. The CDR3 runs 13 residues. Germline CDR1 SQVTM, CDR2 ANQGSEA. The CDR3 DNA reads TGCAGCGTTGAATGGGGCCACTCCTACGAGCAGTACTTC. Protein: CSVEWGHSYEQYF.

This chain links TRBV2 with TRBJ1-2; 8 bases align to TRBD1. The germline V gene encodes CDR1 SNHLY and CDR2 FYNNEI. J gave up 7 bases and V 9 bases, and 7 bases lay outside the gene matches. The CDR3 is made up of 12 amino acids. The CDR3 nucleotides read TGTGCCAGACAGGGGGAACATGGTGGCTACACCTTC. Translation: CARQGEHGGYTF.

This clonotype has ten or more counts. CDR3 loop: CASSLMQDLSYGYTF. DNA of the CDR3: TGTGCCAGCAGTTTAATGCAGGACCTTTCCTATGGCTACACCTTC. V is TRBV28 and J is TRBJ1-2, with D hard to call. Germline V gene lookup returns CDR1 MDHEN and CDR2 SYDVKM. The V end was cut by 2 bases, the J end by 4 bases, with 14 bases between. The CDR3 has 15 amino acids.

The DNA for the CDR3 is TGTGCCTGGAGTGCCCGGGAACCAGGAGGCTACACCTTC. Amino acids: CAWSAREPGGYTF. The chain is built from TRBV30 and TRBJ1-2; D not certain. In germline, CDR1 is GTSNPN, CDR2 SVGIG (reference sequence). Between the trimmed V and J ends, which lost 1 base and 8 bases, there was a span of 14 bases. CDR3 size: 13 residues. The entire variable domain, with the rest obtained from reference TRBV30 and TRBJ1-2, is as follows: SQTIHQWPATLVQPVGSPLSLECTVEGTSNPNLYWYRQAAGRGLQLLFYSVGIGQISSEVPQNLSASRPQDRQFILSSKKLLLSDSGFYLCAWSAREPGGYTFGSGTRLTVV.

The V call is TRBV6-1, the J call TRBJ2-1, with D possibly matching TRBD2 (5 bases). The CDR3 is made up of 15 amino acids. With 4 bases removed from V and 0 bases from J, the gap between germline ends came to 10 bases. CDR1 MNHNS and CDR2 SASEGT come from the germline V gene. In nucleotides, the CDR3 is TGTGCCAGCAGTGCCTCGGGAACCTCCTACAATGAGCAGTTCTTC. Residues: CASSASGTSYNEQFF.

This clonotype turned up a few times. The rearrangement uses TRBV7-6 and TRBJ2-1, with TRBD2 as a possible D gene (6 bases). The CDR3 is made up of 11 amino acids. The V end was cut by 3 bases, the J end by 12 bases, with 9 bases between. Germline V gene sequence: CDR1 SGHVS, CDR2 FNYEAQ. CDR3 bases: TGTGCCAGCAGCTTGGGGGGTATGCAGTTCTTC. Amino acids: CASSLGGMQFF.

V and J are TRBV6-5 and TRBJ2-2; 7 positions agree with TRBD1. The V and J ends lost 2 bases and 5 bases, in that order; junction bases with no gene match: 5. CDR3 length equals 15 residues. Germline V lookup: CDR1 MNHEY, CDR2 SVGAGI. The CDR3 loop reads CASSYEGADTGELFF. The CDR3, as DNA: TGTGCCAGCAGTTACGAGGGGGCAGATACCGGGGAGCTGTTTTTT.

The CDR3 loop reads CASSFYGRGETQYF. CDR3 DNA sequence: TGTGCCAGCAGCTTTTACGGGAGAGGAGAGACCCAGTACTTC. The J gene is TRBJ2-5, the V gene TRBV7-2, with D possibly being TRBD2 (6 bases). Deletions cut 3 bases from V and 4 bases from J, with 12 bases between. From germline, CDR1 is SGHTA and CDR2 FQGNSA. This CDR3 comprises 14 residues. The full variable domain, completed using reference TRBV7-2 and TRBJ2-5, is GAGVSQSPSNKVTEKGKDVELRCDPISGHTALYWYRQSLGQGLEFLIYFQGNSAPDKSGLPSDRFSAERTGGSVSTLTIQRTQQEDSAVYLCASSFYGRGETQYFGPGTRLLVL.

CDR3 DNA sequence: TGTGCCAGCAGTACCCCTGACAGGAATGAAAAACTGTTTTTT. It is translated as CASSTPDRNEKLFF. The V and J genes are TRBV25-1 and TRBJ1-4; the D gene is possibly TRBD1 (6 bases). The V end lost 5 bases, the J end lost 5 bases, and 12 bases lay between the germline ends. This CDR3 is 14 amino acids long. Germline values: CDR1 MGHDK, CDR2 SYGVNS.

The chain uses TRBV7-9 and TRBJ1-2; no clear D gene. CDR3 length equals 15 residues. The V and J ends lost 1 base and 3 bases respectively, with 12 bases between them. Germline V gene data show CDR1 as SEHNR and CDR2 as FQNEAQ (reference sequence). The DNA for the CDR3 is TGTGCCAGCAGCTTAGGCCGGACGGTGGACTATGGCTACACCTTC. It encodes CASSLGRTVDYGYTF.

This clonotype was picked up a small number of times. The chain joins TRBV12-3 or TRBV12-4 to TRBJ1-6; no reliable D call. Trimming took 2 bases from V and 5 from J, leaving 10 bases between them. The CDR3 totals 15 residues. The CDR3 DNA is TGTGCCAGCAGTTTAATGCCGCTTAATAATTCACCCCTCCACTTT. Its translation is CASSLMPLNNSPLHF.

This clonotype appeared a few times. The chain carries TRBV7-9 and TRBJ1-4; no firm D call. The CDR3 has 12 amino acids. Looked up from germline, CDR1 is SEHNR and CDR2 is FQNEAQ (reference sequence). The V end was cut by 3 bases, the J end by 8 bases, with 7 bases between. CDR3 in DNA: TGTGCCAGCAGCTTGGAAAGAGAAAAACTGTTTTTT. Amino acids: CASSLEREKLFF.

This clonotype showed up many times. The chain links TRBV27 to TRBJ2-7; 8 positions agree with TRBD2. Germline V lookup: CDR1 MNHEY, CDR2 SMNVEV (reference sequence). Trimming took 5 bases from V and 3 from J; bases not matched to a gene: 3. This CDR3 comprises 13 residues. CDR3 loop: CASSPGTSYEQYF. The DNA of the CDR3 is TGTGCCAGCAGTCCCGGGACTAGCTACGAGCAGTACTTC.

This clonotype showed up just once. The chain combines TRBV4-1 with TRBJ2-7; 12 positions agree with TRBD2. The V and J ends lost 1 base and 2 bases, in that order; junction bases with no gene match: 6. Per germline, CDR1 MGHRA and CDR2 YSYEKL. There are 17 residues in the CDR3. The CDR3 is CASSQGTSGIIPYEQYF. For the CDR3, the DNA is TGCGCCAGCAGCCAAGGGACTAGCGGGATCATCCCCTACGAGCAGTACTTC.